The source of this T cell receptor beta chain is a study of read filtering for tumor transcriptome and immune sequencing. On the study more broadly: RNA-seq yielded only roughly 80 to 1,400 TCR reads, IR-seq about 4 to 10.27 million.

Every patient had bone marrow sampled while the disease was active. This clonotype was seen repeatedly, ten times or more. Its target is not known. This CDR3 contains 18 residues. V shed 1 base and J shed 4 bases, with 21 bases lying between them. CDR1 LGHNA and CDR2 YNFKEQ come from the germline V gene. Broader study findings: Single-read clonotypes: around 81% of IR-seq clonotypes (around 3.5% of reads), roughly 70% of RNA-seq clonotypes (less than 50% of reads).

This library used approximately 370 ng RNA and molecular barcoded adaptors spanning alpha/delta and beta/gamma chains. MiXCR, run by TCRdb on the reads, gives a single entry per CDR3 protein. The data contain more than 30,000 distinct CDR3 sequences, roughly 20% of them seen just once; the ten biggest clones take up roughly 17%. This TCR was sampled from a donor aged 40 or over with multiple myeloma. The gene calls are TRBV4-2 and TRBJ2-3, with D possibly being TRBD2 (6 bases). Material: a population of CD138-negative cells sorted from bone marrow. CDR3 region: CASSQARRDGGSADTQYF. In DNA form, the CDR3 reads TGTGCCAGCAGCCAAGCCAGGCGGGATGGGGGAAGTGCAGATACGCAGTATTTT.